The rows below give T cell receptor beta chains drawn from one sample of a study of CD8+CD57+ T cells in acquired aplastic anemia. Each CDR3 protein is one row after TCRdb ran MiXCR on the reads. Of 150,000 to 180,000 distinct CDR3 sequences listed, around half are singletons. The specimen sequenced was sorted CD4+, CD8+, or CD8+CD57+ T cells (not recorded which) from PBMCs. These receptor sequences come from a human donor with aplastic anemia. Each CDR3 is given with its conserved first and last residue. A D gene is named only where the DNA matches it firmly. Clone size, where shown, is once, few, many, or a class for clones that have expanded.

v_gene	abundance	len	d_gene	j_gene	CDR3aa	CDR3nt
TRBV24-1	-	12	-	TRBJ1-2	CATSDSETSYTF	TGTGCCACCAGTGATTCTGAGACCTCCTACACCTTC
TRBV19	-	14	-	TRBJ2-3	CAIVWQPSTDTQYF	TGTGCCATAGTTTGGCAGCCTAGCACAGATACGCAGTATTTT
TRBV19	once	14	-	TRBJ2-1	CASSLVDSYNEQSF	TGTGCCAGCAGTTTGGTTGATTCCTACAATGAGCAGTCCTTC
TRBV29-1	-	15	TRBD2	TRBJ2-1	CSATGTSGIFYEQFF	TGCAGCGCCACTGGAACTAGCGGGATATTCTATGAGCAGTTCTTC
TRBV4-3	many	16	-	TRBJ2-5	CASSPGDGRGSETQYF	TGCGCCAGCAGCCCCGGTGACGGAAGGGGCTCAGAGACCCAGTACTTC
TRBV12-5	-	14	TRBD1	TRBJ1-2	CASGFGTGATGYTF	TGTGCTAGTGGTTTCGGGACAGGGGCGACAGGCTACACCTTC
TRBV7-2	once	15	TRBD1	TRBJ1-1	CASSLVAGGDTEAFF	TGTGCCAGCAGCTTAGTGGCAGGGGGAGACACTGAAGCTTTCTTT
TRBV5-6	many	16	-	TRBJ2-3	CASSLASDSLTDTQYF	TGTGCCAGCAGCTTGGCGTCGGACTCGCTCACAGATACGCAGTATTTT
TRBV20-1	-	13	-	TRBJ1-5	CSASREGGQPQHF	TGCAGTGCTAGTAGAGAAGGCGGGCAGCCCCAGCATTTT
TRBV2	many	11	-	TRBJ1-6	CASTANSPLHF	TGTGCCAGCACTGCGAATTCACCCCTCCACTTT
TRBV9	many	15	-	TRBJ1-3	CASSTLDGTGNTIYF	TGTGCCAGCAGCACCCTGGACGGGACCGGAAACACCATATATTTT
TRBV27	many	12	-	TRBJ1-2	CASRTGYYGYTF	TGTGCCAGCAGAACAGGGTACTATGGCTACACCTTC
TRBV15	once	16	-	TRBJ1-2	CATSRDLSGDNYGYTF	TGTGCCACCAGCAGAGATTTGTCAGGGGACAACTATGGTTACACCTTC
TRBV2	-	14	-	TRBJ2-7	CASSRGRELHEQYF	TGTGCCAGCAGTAGGGGCAGGGAACTCCACGAGCAGTACTTC
TRBV7-2	-	13	TRBD1	TRBJ2-2	CASSPGTGKRLFF	TGTGCCAGCAGCCCCGGGACAGGGAAGAGGCTGTTTTTT
TRBV10-2	many	13	-	TRBJ2-5	CASSEGIRETQYF	TGCGCCAGCAGTGAGGGTATTAGGGAGACCCAGTACTTC
TRBV4-1	many	14	TRBD1	TRBJ1-1	CASSPGGVNTEAFF	TGCGCCAGCAGCCCAGGGGGGGTGAACACTGAAGCTTTCTTT
TRBV29-1	many	14	TRBD2	TRBJ2-3	CSVGPSGGADTQYF	TGCAGCGTTGGGCCTAGCGGGGGGGCAGATACGCAGTATTTT
TRBV2	-	14	TRBD1	TRBJ1-4	CASSFGTGSEKLFF	TGTGCCAGCAGTTTCGGGACAGGGAGTGAAAAACTGTTTTTT
TRBV2	-	15	-	TRBJ1-3	CASSVGTTGGNTIYF	TGTGCCAGCAGCGTTGGAACTACTGGTGGAAACACCATATATTTT
TRBV12-3/TRBV12-4	-	13	-	TRBJ2-5	CASSLVAQETQYF	TGTGCCAGCAGTTTGGTCGCCCAAGAGACCCAGTACTTC
TRBV24-1	-	13	-	TRBJ1-5	CATGPRQHQPQHF	TGTGCCACCGGGCCGAGACAGCATCAGCCCCAGCATTTT
TRBV27	few	13	TRBD2	TRBJ2-1	CASSSGTSGDQFF	TGTGCCAGCAGTTCCGGGACTAGCGGGGATCAGTTCTTC
TRBV7-6	many	13	-	TRBJ1-1	CASSGGGNTEAFF	TGTGCCAGCAGCGGCGGGGGGAACACTGAAGCTTTCTTT
TRBV15	-	12	-	TRBJ1-2	CATSRGWDGYTF	TGTGCCACTTCAAGGGGGTGGGATGGCTACACCTTC
TRBV10-1	few	13	-	TRBJ2-7	CASSEGRVSEQYF	TGCGCCAGCAGTGAAGGCAGGGTAAGCGAGCAGTACTTC
TRBV15	-	13	-	TRBJ2-7	CATSRADTNEQYF	TGTGCCACCAGCAGAGCTGACACCAACGAGCAGTACTTC
TRBV10-3	-	18	TRBD2	TRBJ2-1	CAISEPTSGGSTYNEQFF	TGTGCCATCAGTGAACCTACTAGCGGGGGGTCCACCTACAATGAGCAGTTCTTC
TRBV7-6	-	16	-	TRBJ1-5	CASSLGAGGGNQPRHF	TGTGCCAGCAGCTTAGGAGCGGGGGGTGGCAATCAGCCCCGGCATTTT
TRBV5-1	many	14	-	TRBJ1-1	CASSLVLGDPEAFF	TGCGCCAGCAGCTTGGTCCTAGGGGATCCTGAAGCTTTCTTT
TRBV4-1	many	16	TRBD1	TRBJ2-7	CASSQETGGLGFEQYF	TGCGCCAGCAGCCAAGAGACAGGGGGCCTCGGCTTTGAGCAGTACTTC
TRBV7-9	-	18	-	TRBJ1-4	CASSLVIVVDQGHEKLFF	TGTGCCAGCAGCTTAGTCATCGTAGTCGACCAGGGTCATGAAAAACTGTTTTTT
TRBV7-8	-	14	-	TRBJ1-5	CASSLELGNQPQHF	TGTGCCAGCAGCTTAGAGCTTGGCAATCAGCCCCAGCATTTT
TRBV11-2	-	15	-	TRBJ1-6	CASSLEYISNSPLHF	TGTGCCAGCAGCTTAGAATACATCAGTAATTCACCCCTCCACTTT
TRBV5-6	-	15	TRBD1	TRBJ1-2	CASSFGTGAYYGYTF	TGTGCCAGCAGCTTTGGGACAGGGGCTTACTATGGCTACACCTTC
TRBV7-9	many	14	TRBD1	TRBJ1-2	CASSLGTGPYGYTF	TGTGCCAGCAGCCTTGGGACAGGCCCCTATGGCTACACCTTC
TRBV6-4	few	12	-	TRBJ1-1	CASRGRETEAFF	TGTGCCAGCAGGGGCAGGGAGACTGAAGCTTTCTTT
TRBV10-3	-	13	TRBD1	TRBJ1-1	CATSGGSNTEAFF	TGTGCCACGTCAGGGGGCTCGAACACTGAAGCTTTCTTT
TRBV7-9	-	11	-	TRBJ1-1	CASSQMLGAFF	TGTGCCAGCAGCCAAATGTTGGGTGCTTTCTTT